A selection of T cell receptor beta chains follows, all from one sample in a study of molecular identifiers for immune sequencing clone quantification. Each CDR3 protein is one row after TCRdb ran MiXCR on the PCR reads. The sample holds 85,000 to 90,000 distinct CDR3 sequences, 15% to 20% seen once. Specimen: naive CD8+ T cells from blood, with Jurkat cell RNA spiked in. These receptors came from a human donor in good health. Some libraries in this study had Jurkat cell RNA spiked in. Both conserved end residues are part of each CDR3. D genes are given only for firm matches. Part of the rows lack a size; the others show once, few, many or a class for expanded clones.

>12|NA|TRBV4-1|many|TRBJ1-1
TGCGCCAGCGGGACCACGAACACTGAAGCTTTCTTT
CASGTTNTEAFF
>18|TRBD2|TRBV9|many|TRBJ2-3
TGTGCCAGCAGCGTAGGTAGCGGGGGACCCCCTAGCACAGATACGCAGTATTTT
CASSVGSGGPPSTDTQYF
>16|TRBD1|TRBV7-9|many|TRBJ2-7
TGTGCCAGCAGCTCGACCGACAGGGGATCGTCCTACGAGCAGTACTTC
CASSSTDRGSSYEQYF
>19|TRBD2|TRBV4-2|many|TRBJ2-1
TGTGCCAGCAGCCAAGATATAGCGGGAGGCACCCCCCCATACAATGAGCAGTTCTTC
CASSQDIAGGTPPYNEQFF
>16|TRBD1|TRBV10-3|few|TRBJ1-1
TGTGCCATCAGAGGGGACAGGGGAGAACTTTACACTGAAGCTTTCTTT
CAIRGDRGELYTEAFF
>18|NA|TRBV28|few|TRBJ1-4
TGTGCCAGCCAAGCCCTCAGACAAGCCCCCTCAACTAATGAAAAACTGTTTTTT
CASQALRQAPSTNEKLFF
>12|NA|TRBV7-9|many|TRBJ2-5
TGTGCCAGCAGCCCCGCAGCTGAGACCCAGTACTTC
CASSPAAETQYF
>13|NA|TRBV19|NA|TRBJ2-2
TGTGCCACCGATGACACCAACACCGGGGAGCTGTTTTTT
CATDDTNTGELFF
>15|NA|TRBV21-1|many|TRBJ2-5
TGTGCCAGCAGCAAAGGGCTAGCGGGAGGTCCGACCCAGTACTTC
CASSKGLAGGPTQYF
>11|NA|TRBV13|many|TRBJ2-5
TGTGCCAGCAGCTCCAGTGAGACCCAGTACTTC
CASSSSETQYF
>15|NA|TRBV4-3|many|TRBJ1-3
TGCGCCAGCAGCCAAGATGGAGACAGGGGAAACACCATATATTTT
CASSQDGDRGNTIYF
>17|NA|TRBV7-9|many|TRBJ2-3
TGTGCCAGCAGCCCCCCCCTGGTCAAACCTGGCACAGATACGCAGTATTTT
CASSPPLVKPGTDTQYF
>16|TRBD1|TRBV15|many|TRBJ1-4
TGTGCCACCAGCAGAGAAGGACAGGGAGGCAATGAAAAACTGTTTTTT
CATSREGQGGNEKLFF
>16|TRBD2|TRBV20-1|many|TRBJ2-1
TGCAGTGCTCCATCCGGACTAGCGGGATTCTACAATGAGCAGTTCTTC
CSAPSGLAGFYNEQFF
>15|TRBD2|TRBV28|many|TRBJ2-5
TGTGCCAGCAGTTTAACGACTAGCTGGCAAGAGACCCAGTACTTC
CASSLTTSWQETQYF
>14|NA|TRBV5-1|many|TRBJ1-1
TGCGCCAGCAGCTGGGGTAGAGTGAACACTGAAGCTTTCTTT
CASSWGRVNTEAFF
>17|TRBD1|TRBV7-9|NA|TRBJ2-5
TGTGCCAGCAGCTTTATATCCTCGGGACAGGGGCTGCAGACCCAGTACTTC
CASSFISSGQGLQTQYF
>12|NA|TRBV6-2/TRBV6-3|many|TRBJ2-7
TGTGCCAGCAGTTTTGGAACCTACGAGCAGTACTTC
CASSFGTYEQYF
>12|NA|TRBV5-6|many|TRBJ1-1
TGTGCCAGCAGCCCCGGACTCACTGAAGCTTTCTTT
CASSPGLTEAFF
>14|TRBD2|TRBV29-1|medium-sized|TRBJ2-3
TGCAGCGTTATGCTAGCGGGGGAGGAAGATACGCAGTATTTT
CSVMLAGEEDTQYF
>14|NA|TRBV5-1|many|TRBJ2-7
TGCGCCAGCAGCTTGGTTTCTAGTTTTTACGAGCAGTACTTC
CASSLVSSFYEQYF
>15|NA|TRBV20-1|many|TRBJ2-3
TGCAGTGTTAGTGAGGACATTTTGATGGCTGATACGCAGTATTTT
CSVSEDILMADTQYF
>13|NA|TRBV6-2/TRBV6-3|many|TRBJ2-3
TGTGCCAGCAGTCACCCGACGGAGTATACGCAGTATTTT
CASSHPTEYTQYF
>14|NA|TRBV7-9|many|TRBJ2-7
TGTGCCACCGTGACGGATGGGGCCAGATACGAGCAGTACTTC
CATVTDGARYEQYF
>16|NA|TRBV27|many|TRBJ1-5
NA
CASSLSVGPGNQPQHF
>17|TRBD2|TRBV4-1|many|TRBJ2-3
TGCGCCAGCAGCCACCCGGGACTAGCGGAGCTCACAGATACGCAGTATTTT
CASSHPGLAELTDTQYF
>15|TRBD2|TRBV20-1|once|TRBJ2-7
TGCAGTGCGGTCTCTCCCCTCGGGACTAGTTCCGAGCAGTACTTC
CSAVSPLGTSSEQYF
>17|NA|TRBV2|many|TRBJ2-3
TGTGCCAGCAGTGCGTTAGCATTCTCAGAAACTACAGATACGCAGTATTTT
CASSALAFSETTDTQYF
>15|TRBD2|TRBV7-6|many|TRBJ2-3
TGTGCCAGCAGCCACCTAGCGGGGGGGCTAGATACGCAGTATTTT
CASSHLAGGLDTQYF
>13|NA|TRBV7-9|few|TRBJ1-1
TGTGCCAGCAGCTTAGTGACGGCAAATGAAGCTTTCTTT
CASSLVTANEAFF
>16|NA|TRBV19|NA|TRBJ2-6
TGTGCCAGTAGTATAGGTTCCCCGCTCGGGGCCAACGTCCTGACTTTC
CASSIGSPLGANVLTF
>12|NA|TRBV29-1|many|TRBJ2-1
TGCAGCGTTGCGGTTGTGGGCAATGAGCAGTTCTTC
CSVAVVGNEQFF
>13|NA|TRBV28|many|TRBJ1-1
TGTGCCGGCGGGAGAGGTCTTAACACTGAAGCTTTCTTT
CAGGRGLNTEAFF
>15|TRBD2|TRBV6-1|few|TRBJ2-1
TGTGCCAGCAGAGACCCGGGACTAGCGGGAGGGGAGCAGTTCTTC
CASRDPGLAGGEQFF
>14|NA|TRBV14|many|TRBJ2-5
TGTGCCAGCAGCCAAGATGTCAGTTGGGAGACCCAGTACTTC
CASSQDVSWETQYF
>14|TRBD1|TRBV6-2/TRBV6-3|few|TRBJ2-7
TGTGCCAGCACTGTGGCAGGGGGCCAATACGAGCAGTACTTC
CASTVAGGQYEQYF
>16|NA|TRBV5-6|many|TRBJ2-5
TGTGCCAGCAGCTTGGAGTTTTTGGTCCCACAAGAGACCCAGTACTTC
CASSLEFLVPQETQYF
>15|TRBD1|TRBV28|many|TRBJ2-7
TGTGCCAGCAGTTTAACGGGACAGGGTGCCTACGAGCAGTACTTC
CASSLTGQGAYEQYF
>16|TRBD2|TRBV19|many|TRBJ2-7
TGTGCCAGTAGCCCATACCCGGGACTAAGCTCCTACGAGCAGTACTTC
CASSPYPGLSSYEQYF
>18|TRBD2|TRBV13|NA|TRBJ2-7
TGTGCCAGCAGCTCTTACCTCGGGACTAGCGGGAACACCTACGAGCGGTACTTC
CASSSYLGTSGNTYERYF
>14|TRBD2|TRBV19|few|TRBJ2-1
TGTGCCACTGTCGCGGGGGGCACCTACAATGAGCAGTTCTTC
CATVAGGTYNEQFF
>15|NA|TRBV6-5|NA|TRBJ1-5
TGTGCCAGCAGTTACTCCCTCTCGGGCAATCAGCCCCAGCATTTT
CASSYSLSGNQPQHF